Listed here are 27 T cell receptor beta chains from one sample, sequenced in a study of identical twins. TCRdb analysed the 5' RACE reads with MiXCR anew, one entry per CDR3 protein. The repertoire holds about 390,000 distinct CDR3 sequences, around 9.7% seen once, with roughly 8.9% in the top ten. The sequencing input was naive T cells sorted from blood. Receptor source: a woman between 50 and 59 years old in good health.

V usage is TRBV12-3 or TRBV12-4 and J usage is TRBJ2-3; 8 bases match TRBD2. The CDR3 sequence is 15 residues long. Trimming at V came to 10 bases and at J to 3 bases, leaving 12 bases not matched to a gene. This CDR3 is CAILDREGRTDTQYF. CDR3 sequence (DNA): TGTGCCATTCTGGACCGGGAGGGCCGTACAGATACGCAGTATTTT.

V gene TRBV7-9 combines with J gene TRBJ2-2, with TRBD2 identical over 15 bases. The germline gives CDR1 SEHNR, CDR2 FQNEAQ (reference sequence). This CDR3 is 16 amino acids long. V lost 8 bases, J lost 5 bases, and 6 bases stayed unmatched. The CDR3 DNA is TGTGCCAGCCCCGGGACTAGCGGGAGGAAAACCGGGGAGCTGTTTTTT. Its protein is CASPGTSGRKTGELFF.

This chain joins TRBV5-1 and TRBJ1-2, with 9 bases that match TRBD1. V lost 0 bases to trimming and J lost 7 bases; unmatched junction nucleotides: 4. Germline V gene lookup returns CDR1 SGHRS and CDR2 YFSETQ. CDR3 size: 14 residues. In DNA, the CDR3 is TGCGCCAGCAGCTTGGCTGGACAGGGGAGTGGCTACACCTTC. It translates to CASSLAGQGSGYTF.

This clonotype came up a few times. The chain links TRBV5-1 to TRBJ1-1, with no clear D. V was cut by 7 bases and J by 1 base, with 14 bases left in between. The CDR3 contains 14 residues. Germline V gene sequence: CDR1 SGHRS, CDR2 YFSETQ. For the CDR3, the DNA is TGCGCCAGCGCATGGGGTGGGGAGAACACTGAAGCTTTCTTT. Residues: CASAWGGENTEAFF.

There are a few counts of this clonotype. This rearrangement joins TRBV5-1 to TRBJ2-1; the D gene could be TRBD1 or TRBD2 (5 bases each). Trimming cost V 3 bases and J 5 bases, with 18 bases left between them. The CDR3 consists of 16 residues. Looked up from germline, CDR1 is SGHRS and CDR2 is YFSETQ. CDR3 sequence: CASSYNRDPLNNEQFF. CDR3 bases: TGCGCCAGCAGCTATAACCGGGACCCTCTAAACAATGAGCAGTTCTTC.

This clonotype was recorded a few times. This chain links TRBV28 with TRBJ2-7; 9 bases fit TRBD2. The V gene end was trimmed by 8 bases and the J gene end by 3 bases; junction bases not matched to a gene: 14. The length of the CDR3 is 16 residues. Germline V CDR1 and CDR2: MDHEN, SYDVKM. The CDR3 region has the DNA TGTGCCAGCCTTCCGGCGGGAGGGGGGCCCCTCTACGAGCAGTACGTC. It specifies CASLPAGGGPLYEQYV.

This clonotype was detected a few times. This sequence joins TRBV7-9 and TRBJ1-3; D is ambiguous. V gave up 5 bases and J gave up 1 base, with 18 bases separating them. Germline V gives CDR1 SEHNR, CDR2 FQNEAQ (reference sequence). The CDR3 consists of 17 residues. CDR3 coding DNA: TGTGCCAGCAGCCCTGCGGAAGGGCAGACTTCTGGAAACACCATATATTTT. Its protein product is CASSPAEGQTSGNTIYF.

Only a few counts were recorded for this clonotype. The V call is TRBV24-1, the J call TRBJ2-1; D uncertain. The CDR3 runs 11 residues. V lost 6 bases and J 3 bases, leaving 2 bases between the germline ends. Germline assignment: CDR1 KGHDR and CDR2 SFDVKD. The CDR3 spells CATSLYNEQFF. The CDR3 region has the DNA TGTGCCACCAGTCTCTACAATGAGCAGTTCTTC.

V usage is TRBV15 and J usage is TRBJ2-1; 10 nucleotides align to TRBD2. The CDR3 consists of 13 residues. Germline lookup yields CDR1 LNHNV and CDR2 YYDKDF (reference sequence). Losses at the gene ends were 5 bases for V and 9 bases for J; bases not matched to a gene: 4. The CDR3 DNA reads as TGTGCCACCAGCCGAAGACTAGCGGGTGAGCAGTTCTTC. Its translation: CATSRRLAGEQFF.

The chain uses TRBV27 and TRBJ2-3, with D tentatively TRBD2 (6 bases). The CDR3 contains 16 residues. Germline loops: CDR1 MNHEY, CDR2 SMNVEV (reference sequence). Trimming removed 1 base from V and 0 bases from J, with 11 bases in between. The CDR3 nucleotides are TGTGCCAGCAGTTTATACGGAGGGCTCAGCACAGATACGCAGTATTTT. Protein sequence: CASSLYGGLSTDTQYF.

In this sample, this clonotype turned up a few times. The gene calls are TRBV28 and TRBJ1-2, with D tentatively TRBD1 (5 bases). This CDR3 comprises 14 residues. The germline V and J ends were trimmed by 1 base and 3 bases, with 9 bases remaining between them. CDR1 and CDR2 (germline): MDHEN, SYDVKM. DNA for the CDR3: TGTGCCAGCAGTTTATTAGGGGACCACTATGGCTACACCTTC. Translating gives CASSLLGDHYGYTF.

V usage is TRBV20-1 and J usage is TRBJ1-1; D is perhaps TRBD1 (6 bases). V dropped 2 bases and J dropped 5 bases, with 15 bases sitting between them. This CDR3 has 14 residues. Germline loops: CDR1 DFQATT, CDR2 SNEGSKA (reference sequence). The CDR3 DNA reads as TGCAGTGCTAGAAAAAACAGGGCTGGAACTGAAGCTTTCTTT. Residues: CSARKNRAGTEAFF.

Remarks on this clonotype: Relative to the germline gene, one junction end is altered; a read error may explain this. The gene calls are TRBV4-1 and TRBJ2-5; the D is unclear. Germline CDR1 and CDR2: MGHRA and YSYEKL. The CDR3 has 14 amino acids. This CDR3 is CASSEIGYQETQYF. The CDR3 nucleotides read TGTGCCAGCAGTGAAATAGGGTACCAAGAGACCCAGTACTTC.

The V gene is TRBV7-9, the J gene TRBJ2-4; 9 nucleotides match TRBD1. The ends lost 3 bases at V and 7 bases at J; junction bases unmatched: 4. This CDR3 is 14 amino acids long. Germline values: CDR1 SEHNR, CDR2 FQNEAQ (reference sequence). The CDR3 DNA reads TGTGCCAGCAGCTTTCCCGACAGGGGGAACATTCAGTACTTC. It specifies CASSFPDRGNIQYF.

This rearrangement joins TRBV7-9 to TRBJ2-3; the D is unclear. CDR1 and CDR2 (germline): SEHNR, FQNEAQ (reference sequence). Trimming stripped 8 bases from V and 4 bases from J, with 13 bases between. CDR3 length: 13 residues. CDR3: CASVPSWSDTQYF. The CDR3 DNA reads TGTGCCAGCGTGCCAAGCTGGTCAGATACGCAGTATTTT.

The J gene is TRBJ2-1, the V gene TRBV6-6; TRBD2 is a possible D gene (6 bases). The length of the CDR3 is 15 residues. Trimming left V 1 base short and J 6 bases short, with 13 bases between. Per germline, CDR1 MNHNY and CDR2 SVGAGI (reference sequence). The CDR3 is CASSYFRTGANEQFF. CDR3 sequence (DNA): TGTGCCAGCAGTTACTTTCGAACGGGAGCCAATGAGCAGTTCTTC.

A few counts support this clonotype. The J gene is TRBJ1-6, the V gene TRBV19, with a tentative D call TRBD1 (5 bases). The V end lost 1 base, the J end lost 5 bases, and 9 bases lay between the germline ends. The CDR3 covers 15 residues. Germline loops: CDR1 LNHDA, CDR2 SQIVND (reference sequence). The CDR3 sequence is CASSIVTGDNSPLHF. For the CDR3, the DNA is TGTGCCAGTAGTATAGTAACGGGGGATAATTCACCCCTCCACTTT.

The DNA of the CDR3 is TGCGCCAGCAGCTTGACGGATCCAGGTTGGTCTGGACTAGCGGGAGGCAATGAGCAGTTCTTC. Amino acid sequence: CASSLTDPGWSGLAGGNEQFF. The gene calls are TRBV5-1 and TRBJ2-1, with TRBD2 matching 14 bases. This CDR3 contains 21 residues. Germline CDR1 and CDR2: SGHRS and YFSETQ. V trimming: 1 base; J trimming: 6 bases; junction bases outside the gene matches: 18.

This clonotype was seen at least ten times. This chain joins TRBV12-3 or TRBV12-4 and TRBJ2-2; D is ambiguous. This CDR3 region has 12 residues. Trimming took 10 bases from V and 9 from J, leaving 15 bases between them. The CDR3 nucleotides are TGTGCCACCTTACTCCCAAGGCGGGAGCTGTTTTTT. Its protein product is CATLLPRRELFF.

This clonotype was counted many times. This chain joins TRBV18 and TRBJ2-3, with D unclear. The CDR3 covers 15 residues. The germline V gene encodes CDR1 KGHSH and CDR2 LQKENI. V lost 3 bases and J 4 bases, leaving 14 bases between the germline ends. The CDR3: CASSPTNSFADTQYF. In DNA, the CDR3 is TGTGCCAGCTCACCTACCAATAGTTTTGCAGATACGCAGTATTTT.

This clonotype came up a few times. The chain carries TRBV12-5 and TRBJ2-6; D gene unclear. V was clipped by 4 bases and J by 2 bases, with 9 bases between them. Per germline, CDR1 LGHNT and CDR2 FRNRAP. The CDR3 consists of 15 residues. The CDR3 loop is CASGSGQPGANVLTF. The DNA of the CDR3 is TGTGCTAGTGGTTCGGGTCAACCTGGGGCCAACGTCCTGACTTTC. Filled out from reference TRBV12-5 and TRBJ2-6, the complete variable domain reads DARVTQTPRHKVTEMGQEVTMRCQPILGHNTVFWYRQTMMQGLELLAYFRNRAPLDDSGMPKDRFSAEMPDATLATLKIQPSEPRDSAVYFCASGSGQPGANVLTFGAGSRLTVL.

This clonotype was seen at least ten times. The rearrangement links TRBV28 to TRBJ2-5; TRBD1 matches 9 bases. This CDR3 region has 12 residues. Trimming cost V 11 bases and J 5 bases; bases outside gene matches: 6. Germline V gives CDR1 MDHEN, CDR2 SYDVKM. The CDR3 coding sequence is TGTGCCGTGGACAGGGGAGGCGAGACCCAGTACTTC. Translated: CAVDRGGETQYF.

This clonotype was seen a few times. The V gene is TRBV2, the J gene TRBJ2-1, with 16 bases identical to TRBD2. Germline loops: CDR1 SNHLY, CDR2 FYNNEI. This CDR3 comprises 17 residues. Trimming took 7 bases from V and 3 from J; bases not matched to a gene: 6. This chain's CDR3 is CASKGLAGGPVYNEQFF. The CDR3, as DNA: TGTGCCAGCAAGGGACTAGCGGGAGGGCCTGTCTACAATGAGCAGTTCTTC.

The rearrangement uses TRBV29-1 and TRBJ2-7; 7 bases line up with TRBD2. From germline, CDR1 is SQVTM and CDR2 ANQGSEA. The CDR3 consists of 11 residues. The V gene end was trimmed by 2 bases and the J gene end by 9 bases; junction bases not matched to a gene: 4. In DNA form, the CDR3 reads TGCAGCGTTGAAACGGGGGGTGGGCAGTACTTC. Its protein product is CSVETGGGQYF.

This clonotype has a handful of counts. This chain uses TRBV24-1 with TRBJ2-1; TRBD2 matches 9 bases. The CDR3 has 16 amino acids. The trim removed 4 bases at V and 0 bases at J, leaving 3 bases unmatched. Looked up from germline, CDR1 is KGHDR and CDR2 is SFDVKD. CDR3 sequence reads: CATSDRSGGSYNEQFF. CDR3 bases: TGTGCCACCAGTGACCGTAGCGGGGGCTCCTACAATGAGCAGTTCTTC.

In this sample, this clonotype turned up a few times. The rearrangement joins TRBV5-1 to TRBJ2-7; 7 bases match TRBD2. This CDR3 is built from 16 residues. In germline, CDR1 is SGHRS, CDR2 YFSETQ. With 0 bases clipped from V and 1 base from J, the junction kept 7 bases outside the gene matches. The CDR3 DNA follows: TGCGCCAGCAGCTTGGGTAGGGCTAGCGGATCCTACGAGCAGTACTTC. Its translation: CASSLGRASGSYEQYF.

The chain links TRBV11-3 to TRBJ1-1; 8 positions match TRBD1. CDR3 size: 11 residues. With 2 bases clipped from V and 10 bases from J, the junction kept 0 bases outside the gene matches. Germline V lookup: CDR1 SGHNT, CDR2 YENEEA. CDR3 in DNA: TGTGCCAGCAGCTTAACAGGGGGAGCTTTCTTT. Protein: CASSLTGGAFF.